A single sample is the source of the 17 T cell receptor beta chains below, sequenced in a study of response to subunit inactivated influenza vaccine. One entry per CDR3 protein results from TCRdb running MiXCR on the RT-PCR reads. This sample has roughly 700,000 distinct CDR3 sequences, with approximately 15% found just once. Specimen: PBMCs from blood, collected 14 to 15 days before vaccination. The receptors here all came from a man aged 50-59 years who received an inactivated influenza vaccine.

This clonotype was seen only a few times. The J gene is TRBJ2-3, the V gene TRBV7-2; 7 bases map to TRBD2. Germline values: CDR1 SGHTA, CDR2 FQGNSA. This CDR3 has 15 amino acids. Germline trimming cut 4 bases from V and 2 bases from J; bases unmatched to any gene: 6. The CDR3, as DNA: TGTGCCAGCAGCTCGGGACTACCCGTCACAGATACGCAGTATTTT. This translates into CASSSGLPVTDTQYF.

Only a few counts were recorded for this clonotype. This chain connects TRBV4-3 to TRBJ2-6, with D unclear. Germline CDR1 LGHNA, CDR2 YSLEER. The CDR3 is 17 residues long. Trimming removed 0 bases at V and 0 bases at J, with 9 bases between. CDR3: CASSQDTWRSGANVLTF. The DNA of the CDR3 is TGCGCCAGCAGCCAAGATACGTGGCGCTCTGGGGCCAACGTCCTGACTTTC.

The chain has TRBV5-6 and TRBJ2-7, with 7 bases fitting TRBD2. Germline CDR1 is SGHDT and CDR2 is YYEEEE. J gave up 2 bases and V 5 bases, and 10 bases lay outside the gene matches. CDR3 length: 15 amino acids. The CDR3 is CASRLRDYSTYEQYF. The CDR3, as DNA: TGTGCCAGCAGGCTCCGGGACTACTCAACCTACGAGCAGTACTTC.

The chain combines TRBV5-1 with TRBJ2-1; 13 nucleotides line up with TRBD2. The ends lost 9 bases at V and 6 bases at J; junction bases unmatched: 9. The CDR3 covers 15 residues. Germline V gene sequence: CDR1 SGHRS, CDR2 YFSETQ. The CDR3: CATARTSGGPNEQFF. The CDR3 region has the DNA TGCGCCACCGCGAGGACTAGCGGGGGCCCCAATGAGCAGTTCTTC.

This clonotype has ten or more counts. The J gene is TRBJ2-7, the V gene TRBV3-1; D is ambiguous. Looked up from germline, CDR1 is LGHDT and CDR2 is YNNKEL (reference sequence). With 1 base removed from V and 0 bases from J, the gap between germline ends came to 4 bases. The CDR3 loop spans 13 amino acids. CDR3 amino acids: CASSQADSYEQYF. CDR3 nucleotide sequence: TGTGCCAGCAGCCAAGCTGACTCCTACGAGCAGTACTTC.

This chain links TRBV2 with TRBJ2-7; no firm D call. Germline V gene sequence: CDR1 SNHLY, CDR2 FYNNEI. CDR3 size: 12 residues. With 8 bases removed from V and 4 bases from J, the gap between germline ends came to 12 bases. The CDR3 nucleotides read TGTGCCAGCGTCCAGGACGAGTACGAGCAGTACTTC. Translating gives CASVQDEYEQYF.

This clonotype has just a few counts. The chain is built from TRBV4-3 and TRBJ2-1; D unresolved. Germline assignment: CDR1 LGHNA and CDR2 YSLEER. This CDR3 region has 16 residues. V lost 0 bases to trimming and J lost 2 bases, with 11 bases between them. In DNA form, the CDR3 reads TGCGCCAGCAGCCAAGATTGGACCCGGACCTACAATGAGCAGTTCTTC. Its translation: CASSQDWTRTYNEQFF.

The chain recombines TRBV2 with TRBJ2-7; 10 bases align to TRBD1. The CDR3 consists of 15 residues. Germline-derived CDR1 and CDR2 are SNHLY and FYNNEI. V shed 7 bases, J shed 3 bases, and the junction held 9 bases outside the gene matches. The CDR3 reads CASTPGQGPNYEQYF. The CDR3 DNA reads as TGTGCCAGCACCCCGGGACAGGGGCCCAACTACGAGCAGTACTTC. The entire variable domain, with the rest obtained from reference TRBV2 and TRBJ2-7, is as follows: EPEVTQTPSHQVTQMGQEVILRCVPISNHLYFYWYRQILGQKVEFLVSFYNNEISEKSEIFDDQFSVERPDGSNFTLKIRSTKLEDSAMYFCASTPGQGPNYEQYFGPGTRLTVT.

In this sample, this clonotype turned up a few times. The chain recombines TRBV20-1 with TRBJ2-4; TRBD1 matches at 8 bases. Germline V CDR1 and CDR2: DFQATT, SNEGSKA (reference sequence). V dropped 0 bases and J dropped 4; count of bases not matched to a gene: 8. The CDR3 has 16 amino acids. The CDR3 sequence is CSARDGQGRWKNIQYF. The CDR3 coding sequence is TGCAGTGCTAGAGATGGACAGGGTCGGTGGAAAAACATTCAGTACTTC.

This chain connects TRBV28 to TRBJ2-1; 10 bases line up with TRBD2. J was trimmed by 1 base and V by 5 bases; bases with no gene match: 11. Germline lookup yields CDR1 MDHEN and CDR2 SYDVKM. CDR3 length: 18 amino acids. The CDR3 spells CASSPLVIAGGSYNEQFF. The CDR3 DNA reads TGTGCCAGCAGTCCTCTGGTGATAGCGGGAGGTTCCTACAATGAGCAGTTCTTC.

This clonotype has a handful of counts. This sequence joins TRBV2 and TRBJ2-1, with 9 bases matching TRBD1. CDR3 length equals 15 residues. The V gene end was trimmed by 7 bases and the J gene end by 0 bases; junction bases not matched to a gene: 4. Germline values: CDR1 SNHLY, CDR2 FYNNEI. Here the CDR3 DNA reads TGTGCCAGCAAAGGGGACAGGGCCTCCTACAATGAGCAGTTCTTC. Protein product: CASKGDRASYNEQFF.

The gene calls are TRBV9 and TRBJ2-1; 11 bases are shared with TRBD2. The CDR3 extends over 16 amino acids. Germline V lookup: CDR1 SGDLS, CDR2 YYNGEE. With V trimmed by 0 bases and J by 7 bases, 6 bases remained unmatched. The CDR3 protein is CASSVATSGGINEQFF. As DNA, the CDR3 is TGTGCCAGCAGCGTAGCTACTAGCGGGGGTATTAATGAGCAGTTCTTC.

This clonotype appeared a few times. The rearrangement joins TRBV20-1 to TRBJ2-6; possibly TRBD2 for D (6 bases). V was cut by 5 bases and J by 1 base, with 15 bases left in between. In germline, CDR1 is DFQATT, CDR2 SNEGSKA (reference sequence). The CDR3 covers 16 residues. CDR3 DNA: TGCAGTGCTCGACTAGTTTTAGAGTCTGGGGCCAACGTCCTGACTTTC. Amino acid sequence: CSARLVLESGANVLTF.

This clonotype was detected a few times. In nucleotides, the CDR3 is TGCGCCAGCAGCCAAGTCCTCGTTTGGACTAGCGGGGGGCAACTCTACGAGCAGTACTTC. Protein: CASSQVLVWTSGGQLYEQYF. This chain links TRBV4-1 with TRBJ2-7; TRBD2 agrees at 14 bases. CDR1 MGHRA and CDR2 YSYEKL come from the germline V gene. CDR3 length: 20 amino acids. Trimming cost V 1 base and J 3 bases; bases outside gene matches: 14.

J is TRBJ1-5 and V is TRBV4-3, with D tentatively TRBD1 (5 bases). V was pared by 2 bases and J by 4 bases, with 12 bases between. The CDR3 extends over 15 amino acids. Germline V CDR1 and CDR2: LGHNA, YSLEER. The CDR3 here is CASSQSGGGNQPQHF. Here the CDR3 DNA reads TGCGCCAGCAGCCAATCGGGCGGGGGGAATCAGCCCCAGCATTTT.

This sequence joins TRBV6-1 and TRBJ2-1, with 9 bases aligning to TRBD2. V lost 3 bases and J lost 8; bases outside the gene matches: 11. The germline CDR1 and CDR2 sequences are MNHNS and SASEGT. The CDR3 loop spans 16 amino acids. The CDR3 here is CASSDVGLAGLDEQFF. CDR3 bases: TGTGCCAGCAGTGACGTTGGTCTAGCGGGGTTGGATGAGCAGTTCTTC.

This clonotype was detected only a few times. The chain combines TRBV10-3 with TRBJ2-7; D is tentatively TRBD1 or TRBD2 (6 bases each). Germline CDR1 reads ENHRY; CDR2 reads SYGVKD. Trimming stripped 2 bases from V and 2 bases from J, with 13 bases between. CDR3 length equals 15 residues. Here the CDR3 DNA reads TGTGCCATCAGTGAGCATCCCCGGGGGCCCTACGAGCAGTACTTC. This translates into CAISEHPRGPYEQYF.